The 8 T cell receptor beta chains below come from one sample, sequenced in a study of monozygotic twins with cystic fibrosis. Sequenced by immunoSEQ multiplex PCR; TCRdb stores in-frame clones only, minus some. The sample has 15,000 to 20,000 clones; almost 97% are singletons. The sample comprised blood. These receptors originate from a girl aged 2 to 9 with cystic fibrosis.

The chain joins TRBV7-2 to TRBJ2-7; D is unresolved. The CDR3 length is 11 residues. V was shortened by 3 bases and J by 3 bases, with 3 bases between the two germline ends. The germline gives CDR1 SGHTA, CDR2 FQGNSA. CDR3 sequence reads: CASSFHYEQYF. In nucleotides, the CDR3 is TGTGCCAGCAGCTTCCACTACGAGCAGTACTTC. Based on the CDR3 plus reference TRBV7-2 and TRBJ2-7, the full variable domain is GAGVSQSPSNKVTEKGKDVELRCDPISGHTALYWYRQSLGQGLEFLIYFQGNSAPDKSGLPSDRFSAERTGGSVSTLTIQRTQQEDSAVYLCASSFHYEQYFGPGTRLTVT.

The CDR3, as DNA: TGTGCCGTCGGGCAAGATAGCTACAATGAGCAGTTCTTC. It specifies CAVGQDSYNEQFF. The chain employs TRBV7-7 and TRBJ2-1; D unresolved. CDR3 size: 13 residues. V gave up 11 bases and J gave up 3 bases, with 14 bases separating them. Germline lookup yields CDR1 SSHAT and CDR2 FNYEAQ (reference sequence).

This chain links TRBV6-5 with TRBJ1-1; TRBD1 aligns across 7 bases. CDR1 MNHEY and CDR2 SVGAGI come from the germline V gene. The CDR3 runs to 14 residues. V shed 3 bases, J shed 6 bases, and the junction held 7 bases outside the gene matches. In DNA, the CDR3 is TGTGCCAGCAGTTATGACAGGGCTTATCCTGAAGCTTTCTTT. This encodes CASSYDRAYPEAFF.

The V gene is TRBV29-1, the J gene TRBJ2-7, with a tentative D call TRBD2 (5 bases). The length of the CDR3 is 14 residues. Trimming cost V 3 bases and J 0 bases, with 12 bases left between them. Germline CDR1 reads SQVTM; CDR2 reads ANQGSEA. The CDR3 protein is CSVEDSGSSYEQYF. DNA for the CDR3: TGCAGCGTTGAGGATAGTGGGAGCTCCTACGAGCAGTACTTC.

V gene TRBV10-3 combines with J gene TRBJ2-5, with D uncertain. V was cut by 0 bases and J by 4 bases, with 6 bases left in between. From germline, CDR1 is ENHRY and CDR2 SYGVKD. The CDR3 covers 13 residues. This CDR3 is CAISESWGETQYF. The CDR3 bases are TGTGCCATCAGTGAGTCGTGGGGAGAGACCCAGTACTTC.

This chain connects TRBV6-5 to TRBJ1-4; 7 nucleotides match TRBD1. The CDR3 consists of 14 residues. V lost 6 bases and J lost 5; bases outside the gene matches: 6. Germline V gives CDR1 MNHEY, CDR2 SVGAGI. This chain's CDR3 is CASSRKGQNEKLFF. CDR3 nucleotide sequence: TGTGCCAGCAGCAGAAAGGGACAGAATGAAAAACTGTTTTTT.

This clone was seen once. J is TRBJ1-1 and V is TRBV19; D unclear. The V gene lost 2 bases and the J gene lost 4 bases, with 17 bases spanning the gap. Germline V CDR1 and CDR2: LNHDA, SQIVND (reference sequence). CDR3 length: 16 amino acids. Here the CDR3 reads CASSIKVSAGSTEAFF. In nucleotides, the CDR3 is TGTGCCAGTAGTATAAAAGTGTCCGCCGGGAGCACTGAAGCTTTCTTT.

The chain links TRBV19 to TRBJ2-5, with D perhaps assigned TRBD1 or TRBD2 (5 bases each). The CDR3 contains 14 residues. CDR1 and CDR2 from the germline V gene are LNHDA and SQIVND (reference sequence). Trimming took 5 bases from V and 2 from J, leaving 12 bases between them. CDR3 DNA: TGTGCCAGTAGTTCCGAGGGGTGGCAAGAGACCCAGTACTTC. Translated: CASSSEGWQETQYF.